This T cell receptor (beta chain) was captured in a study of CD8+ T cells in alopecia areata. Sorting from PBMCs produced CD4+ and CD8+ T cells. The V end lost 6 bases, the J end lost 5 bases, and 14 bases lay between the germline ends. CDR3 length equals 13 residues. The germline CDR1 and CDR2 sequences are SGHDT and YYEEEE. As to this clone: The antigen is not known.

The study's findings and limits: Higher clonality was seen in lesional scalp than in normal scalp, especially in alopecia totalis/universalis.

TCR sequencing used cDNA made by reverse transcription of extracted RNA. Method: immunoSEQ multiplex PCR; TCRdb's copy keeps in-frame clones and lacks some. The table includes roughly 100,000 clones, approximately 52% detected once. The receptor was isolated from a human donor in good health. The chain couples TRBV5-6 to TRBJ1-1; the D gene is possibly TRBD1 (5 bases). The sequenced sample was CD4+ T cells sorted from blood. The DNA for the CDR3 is TGTGCCAGCAACCGGGGTGGGGGAACTGAAGCTTTCTTT. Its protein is CASNRGGGTEAFF.